Here is one T cell receptor beta chain with its context. The antigen this receptor binds is unknown. With a much larger clone just one base away, this may be a read error. Instrument on record: Illumina MiSeq. In TCRdb, the public reads were trimmed at Q25 with fastp and aligned with MiXCR, with productive beta chains retained. Every CDR3 protein is listed once, alongside the most common genes and DNA of its rows. The sample records approximately 4,200 distinct CDR3 sequences, about 7.8% of which are singletons. Approximately 8.6% of the sample is in the top ten clones. This entry comes from a study. The germline V gene (reference sequence) sets CDR1 to LNHDA and CDR2 to SQIVND. Spanning cysteine to phenylalanine, the CDR3 consists of 15 amino acids. Only the CDR3 portion is preserved as DNA: 45 bases, with reading frame beginning at the first base.

The clonotype comes from a human donor with rheumatoid arthritis. Sequenced: CD4+ T cells from synovial fluid. Rearrangement joined TRBV19 to TRBJ2-1, with TRBD2 identical over 7 junction bases. The CDR3 is CAGSIVAGDLNEQFF. The nucleotide sequence reads TGTGCCGGTAGTATAGTTGCGGGAGATCTCAATGAGCAGTTCTTC.